The T cell receptor beta chain under discussion was sequenced for a study of Ad26.COV2.S vaccination and SARS-CoV-2 variants. Study background: Ad26.COV2.S given intramuscularly, once or twice 56 days apart. Study results and limitations: Vaccine recipients had higher spike-specific TCR breadth than placebo recipients.

In the case of this clone: What it binds is not known.

Clones were read by immunoSEQ multiplex PCR, and TCRdb kept only the in-frame ones, dropping some. The sample holds 410,000 or so clones, approximately 92% seen once. Trimming cost V 2 bases and J 3 bases, with 12 bases left between them. There are 14 residues in the CDR3. CDR1 and CDR2 from the germline V gene are SGHNT and YYREEE (reference sequence). The treatment denotes: roughly 19 received Ad26.COV2.S at low or high dose, single or two shots; several received placebo; per-sample allocation not given. Vaccine and placebo recipients were sampled on day 63 after the first injection. Sequencing used peripheral blood, obtained in a trial of Ad26.COV2.S vaccine versus placebo. The clonotype was recovered from a person aged 18 to 65 who received the Ad26.COV2.S COVID-19 vaccine or a placebo. The chain combines TRBV5-4 with TRBJ2-7, with no clear D. The chain's CDR3 is CASSFWTDGYEQYF. CDR3 DNA: TGTGCCAGCAGCTTCTGGACCGATGGCTACGAGCAGTACTTC. The entire variable domain, with the rest obtained from reference TRBV5-4 and TRBJ2-7, is as follows: ETGVTQSPTHLIKTRGQQVTLRCSSQSGHNTVSWYQQALGQGPQFIFQYYREEENGRGNFPPRFSGLQFPNYSSELNVNALELDDSALYLCASSFWTDGYEQYFGPGTRLTVT.